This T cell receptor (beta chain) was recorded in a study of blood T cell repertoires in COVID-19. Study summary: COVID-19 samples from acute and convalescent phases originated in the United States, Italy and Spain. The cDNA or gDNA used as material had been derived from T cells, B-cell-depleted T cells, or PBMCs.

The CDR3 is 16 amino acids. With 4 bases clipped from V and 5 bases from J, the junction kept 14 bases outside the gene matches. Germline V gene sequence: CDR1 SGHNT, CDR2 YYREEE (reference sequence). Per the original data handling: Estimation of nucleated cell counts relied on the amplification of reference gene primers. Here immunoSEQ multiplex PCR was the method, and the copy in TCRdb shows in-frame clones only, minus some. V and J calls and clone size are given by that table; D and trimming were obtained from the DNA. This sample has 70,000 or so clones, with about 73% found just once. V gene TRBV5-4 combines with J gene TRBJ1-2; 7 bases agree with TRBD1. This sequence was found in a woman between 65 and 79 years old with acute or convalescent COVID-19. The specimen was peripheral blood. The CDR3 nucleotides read TGTGCCAGCAGCCGAGACCCCACAGGGGACAATTATGGCTACACCTTC. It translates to CASSRDPTGDNYGYTF.